This TCR beta chain was documented in a study of blood T cells in healthy people across ages. Alongside a J-beta primer mix, a sample-barcoded 5' primer served in a second PCR lasting about 6 to 12 cycles. MiXCR, applied by TCRdb to the 5' RACE reads, yields one record per CDR3 protein. Altogether over a million distinct CDR3 sequences are present, over 35% being singletons, with the ten largest covering under 20%. This CDR3 contains 15 residues. With 5 bases removed from V and 1 base from J, the gap between germline ends came to 12 bases. From germline, CDR1 is SGHRS and CDR2 YFSETQ. The chain couples TRBV5-1 to TRBJ2-2; D not resolved. The sample comprised blood. This TCR derives from a woman aged 55-70 years in good health. The CDR3 protein is CASSPLHKNTGELFF. CDR3 nucleotides: TGCGCCAGCAGTCCTCTTCACAAGAACACCGGGGAGCTGTTTTTT.